This T cell receptor beta chain is from a study of CD8+CD57+ T cells in acquired aplastic anemia. Study-level background: Recorded DNA amounts for sorted CD4+ and CD8+ cells had an average of 3.2 ug. General study points: Overlap between patients and controls comprised about 28 CD8+ CDR3 sequences.

All sequencing subjects had displayed CD8+CD57+ cell expansion on flow cytometry. There were no patients without severe acquired aplastic anemia. On this clonotype: Its target is not known.

TCR beta VDJ combinations and CDR3 sequences were profiled from genomic DNA. TCRdb re-called the reads through MiXCR, storing one row per CDR3 protein. The data show hundreds of thousands of distinct CDR3 sequences, with under 40% seen just once and 0.7% to 1% held by the top ten. The V gene's germline CDR1 is LNHNV and CDR2 YYDKDF (reference sequence). The CDR3 consists of 15 residues. J was trimmed by 5 bases and V by 8 bases; bases with no gene match: 12. The chain links TRBV15 to TRBJ2-3; 8 bases agree with TRBD1. The TCR comes from a human donor with aplastic anemia. The sample comprised sorted CD4+, CD8+, or CD8+CD57+ T cells (not recorded which) from PBMCs. Here the CDR3 reads CATRAPGTGGDTQYF. CDR3 DNA sequence: TGTGCCACCCGCGCACCCGGGACAGGAGGAGATACGCAGTATTTT.